The 17 T cell receptor beta chains below all came from one sample that was sequenced in a study of cytomegalovirus exposure and HLA in healthy donors (dated by TCRdb to between 2016 and 2019). Receptors were amplified or captured by the immunoSEQ multiplex PCR assay. The table comes from immuneACCESS by way of TCRdb, which keeps in-frame sequences with V and J called. Part of the clones is missing from these tables; in studies checked, under half for an unresolved V gene and the rest for unknown reasons. In all, the sample holds 70,000 to 75,000 clones, and around 94% of those were seen once. Of the sample, more than 2.5% falls within the top ten clones. The specimen was PBMCs. These receptors came from a young woman in good health and CMV-seropositive.

V is TRBV6-4 and J is TRBJ2-3, with D unresolved. Germline V gene sequence: CDR1 MRHNA, CDR2 SNTAGT. Trimming took off 3 bases at V and 0 bases at J, with 7 bases between the two ends. The CDR3 extends over 14 amino acids. The CDR3 loop is CASSEFSSTDTQYF. The CDR3 bases are TGTGCCAGCAGTGAATTTAGCAGCACAGATACGCAGTATTTT.

The chain is built from TRBV28 and TRBJ2-2, with unresolved D. CDR1 is MDHEN, CDR2 SYDVKM, per germline. V was pared by 7 bases and J by 6 bases, with 18 bases between. The CDR3 has 15 amino acids. DNA for the CDR3: TGTGCCAGCACCCAAGTCAGAGCCGGGTCCGGGGAGCTGTTTTTT. It encodes CASTQVRAGSGELFF.

V is TRBV6-1 and J is TRBJ2-5, with D possibly TRBD2 on 5 matching bases. The CDR3 sequence is 15 residues long. Germline V gives CDR1 MNHNS, CDR2 SASEGT. V was pared by 4 bases and J by 4 bases, with 16 bases between. CDR3 in DNA: TGTGCCAGCAGTGCGTTGCTAGTCGGAGGAGAGACCCAGTACTTC. Protein sequence: CASSALLVGGETQYF.

V and J are TRBV28 and TRBJ2-1, with 12 bases identical to TRBD2. This CDR3 contains 15 residues. CDR1 is MDHEN, CDR2 SYDVKM, per germline. V dropped 8 bases and J dropped 6; count of bases not matched to a gene: 8. The CDR3 sequence: CASPPTSGRPNEQFF. The CDR3 coding sequence is TGTGCCAGCCCTCCGACTAGCGGGAGACCCAATGAGCAGTTCTTC.

The chain carries TRBV5-1 and TRBJ2-1; D remains ambiguous. Germline CDR1 reads SGHRS; CDR2 reads YFSETQ. The CDR3 length is 13 residues. Trimming took 0 bases from V and 9 from J, leaving 10 bases between them. The CDR3 nucleotides are TGCGCCAGCAGCTTGGAAGGCAGGCCTGAGCAGTTCTTC. It is translated as CASSLEGRPEQFF.

The V call is TRBV7-9, the J call TRBJ1-1, with a tentative D call TRBD1 (6 bases). This CDR3 is built from 15 residues. V dropped 5 bases and J dropped 4 bases, with 17 bases sitting between them. CDR1 is SEHNR and CDR2 is FQNEAQ in the germline V gene (reference sequence). The CDR3 DNA is TGTGCCAGCAGCGGGGCAGGGGTGATGAGCACTGAAGCTTTCTTT. Residues: CASSGAGVMSTEAFF.

The chain joins TRBV19 to TRBJ2-6, with 9 bases aligning to TRBD1. The CDR3 covers 17 residues. V lost 5 bases and J lost 1; bases outside the gene matches: 6. Germline assignment: CDR1 LNHDA and CDR2 SQIVND (reference sequence). The CDR3 DNA reads as TGTGCCAGTAGTTCCGGGACAGGGCCTTCTGGGGCCAACGTCCTGACTTTC. This gives the protein CASSSGTGPSGANVLTF.

This clone showed up just a few times. The V gene is TRBV5-6, the J gene TRBJ2-4; D possibly corresponds to TRBD1 (5 bases). CDR1 is SGHDT, CDR2 YYEEEE, per germline. V dropped 1 base and J dropped 3 bases, with 8 bases sitting between them. The CDR3 spans 14 residues. DNA of the CDR3: TGTGCCAGCAGCTTGTCAGGGTACAAAAACATTCAGTACTTC. The encoded protein is CASSLSGYKNIQYF.

The rearrangement uses TRBV6-5 and TRBJ2-7, with D tentatively TRBD1 (6 bases). The length of the CDR3 is 12 residues. Per the germline V gene, CDR1 is MNHEY and CDR2 is SVGAGI. Deletions cut 5 bases from V and 4 bases from J, with 9 bases between. The CDR3 region is CASSVGGYEQYF. CDR3 bases: TGTGCCAGCAGTGTAGGGGGTTACGAGCAGTACTTC.

This clone was detected only once. The chain is built from TRBV11-1 and TRBJ2-3; 13 positions match TRBD2. The J segment lost 5 bases and the V segment lost 5 bases, leaving 10 bases of the junction unmatched. Germline V gives CDR1 SGHAT, CDR2 FQDESV (reference sequence). The CDR3 extends over 17 amino acids. The CDR3 nucleotides are TGTGCCAGCAGCCATAACCCGGGACTAGCGGGGCTAGATACGCAGTATTTT. It yields the protein CASSHNPGLAGLDTQYF.

This sequence joins TRBV19 and TRBJ1-5, with 12 bases that match TRBD1. V lost 5 bases and J lost 7; bases outside the gene matches: 6. This CDR3 region has 15 residues. Germline CDR1 and CDR2: LNHDA and SQIVND (reference sequence). In DNA, the CDR3 is TGTGCCAGTAGTTTGGGGACAGGGGGCAGGCAGCCCCAGCATTTT. Protein product: CASSLGTGGRQPQHF.

The gene calls are TRBV25-1 and TRBJ2-3; D perhaps matches TRBD2 (5 bases). The CDR3 contains 13 residues. The germline CDR1 and CDR2 sequences are MGHDK and SYGVNS. V lost 5 bases and J 4 bases, leaving 10 bases between the germline ends. The CDR3 sequence: CASSLLGADTQYF. DNA for the CDR3: TGTGCCAGCAGTTTACTAGGAGCAGATACGCAGTATTTT.

The rearrangement uses TRBV6-6 and TRBJ2-1; 8 bases match TRBD2. This CDR3 contains 15 residues. Germline values: CDR1 MNHNY, CDR2 SVGAGI (reference sequence). Trimming took 7 bases from V and 1 from J; bases not matched to a gene: 6. The CDR3 here is CASKVAGPSYNEQFF. In nucleotides, the CDR3 is TGTGCCAGCAAAGTAGCGGGACCTTCCTACAATGAGCAGTTCTTC.

V gene TRBV6-4 combines with J gene TRBJ2-2; 10 positions match TRBD1. The CDR3 runs to 17 residues. CDR1 is MRHNA and CDR2 is SNTAGT in the germline V gene. V lost 5 bases to trimming and J lost 3 bases; unmatched junction nucleotides: 9. The CDR3 is CASSRTMTGGYTGELFF. In DNA form, the CDR3 reads TGTGCCAGCAGTAGAACGATGACAGGGGGCTACACCGGGGAGCTGTTTTTT.

The chain joins TRBV25-1 to TRBJ2-7; no firm D call. The germline V and J ends were trimmed by 1 base and 3 bases, with 4 bases remaining between them. In germline, CDR1 is MGHDK, CDR2 SYGVNS. The CDR3 loop spans 12 amino acids. The CDR3 reads CASSESRYEQYF. CDR3 bases: TGTGCCAGCAGTGAATCTCGCTACGAGCAGTACTTC.

This rearrangement joins TRBV18 to TRBJ2-7; 7 bases agree with TRBD2. The germline CDR1 and CDR2 sequences are KGHSH and LQKENI. Trimming at V came to 3 bases and at J to 2 bases, leaving 7 bases not matched to a gene. This CDR3 region has 15 residues. The CDR3 sequence is CASSPTSRITYEQYF. Here the CDR3 DNA reads TGTGCCAGCTCACCGACTAGCCGGATTACCTACGAGCAGTACTTC. The whole variable domain, remainder taken from reference TRBV18 and TRBJ2-7, is NAGVMQNPRHLVRRRGQEARLRCSPMKGHSHVYWYRQLPEEGLKFMVYLQKENIIDESGMPKERFSAEFPKEGPSILRIQQVVRGDSAAYFCASSPTSRITYEQYFGPGTRLTVT.

The rearrangement uses TRBV5-1 and TRBJ1-5; the match to TRBD1 covers 9 bases. The CDR3 length is 15 residues. J was trimmed by 9 bases and V by 4 bases; bases with no gene match: 11. CDR1 and CDR2 from the germline V gene are SGHRS and YFSETQ. The CDR3 region is CASSPRDRASGPQHF. CDR3 coding DNA: TGCGCCAGCAGCCCGAGGGACAGGGCCTCTGGGCCCCAGCATTTT.